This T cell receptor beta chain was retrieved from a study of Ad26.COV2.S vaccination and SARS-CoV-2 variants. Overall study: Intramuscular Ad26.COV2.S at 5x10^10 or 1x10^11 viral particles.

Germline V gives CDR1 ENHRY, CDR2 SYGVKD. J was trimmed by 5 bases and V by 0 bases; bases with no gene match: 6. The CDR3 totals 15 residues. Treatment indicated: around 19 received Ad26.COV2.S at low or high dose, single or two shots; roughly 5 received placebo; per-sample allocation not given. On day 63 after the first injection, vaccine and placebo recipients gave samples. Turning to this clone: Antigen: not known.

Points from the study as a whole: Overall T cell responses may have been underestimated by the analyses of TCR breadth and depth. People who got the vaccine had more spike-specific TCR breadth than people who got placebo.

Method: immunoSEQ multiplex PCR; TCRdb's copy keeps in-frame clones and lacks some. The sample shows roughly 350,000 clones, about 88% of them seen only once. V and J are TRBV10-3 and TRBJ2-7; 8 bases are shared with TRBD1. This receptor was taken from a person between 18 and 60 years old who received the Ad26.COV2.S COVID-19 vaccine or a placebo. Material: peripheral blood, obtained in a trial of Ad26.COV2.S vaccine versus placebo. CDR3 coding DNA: TGTGCCATCAGTGAGTCGACAGGGGAAACCGACGAGCAGTACTTC. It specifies CAISESTGETDEQYF.